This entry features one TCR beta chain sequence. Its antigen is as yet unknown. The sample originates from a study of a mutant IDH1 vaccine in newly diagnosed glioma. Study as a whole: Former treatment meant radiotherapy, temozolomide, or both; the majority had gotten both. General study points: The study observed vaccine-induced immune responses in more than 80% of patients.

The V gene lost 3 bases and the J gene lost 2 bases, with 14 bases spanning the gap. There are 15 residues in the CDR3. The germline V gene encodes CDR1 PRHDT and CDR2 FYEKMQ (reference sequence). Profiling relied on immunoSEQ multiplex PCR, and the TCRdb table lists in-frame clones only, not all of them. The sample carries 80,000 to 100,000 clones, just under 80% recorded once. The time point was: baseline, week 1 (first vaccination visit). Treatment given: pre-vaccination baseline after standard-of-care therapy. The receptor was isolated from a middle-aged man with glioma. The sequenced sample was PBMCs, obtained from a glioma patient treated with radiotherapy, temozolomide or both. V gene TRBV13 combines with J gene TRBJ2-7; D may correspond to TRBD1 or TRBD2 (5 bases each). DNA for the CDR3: TGTGCCAGCAGCTTCGCCCGGGACCTCGCCTACGAGCAGTACTTC. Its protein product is CASSFARDLAYEQYF.